Included here is one T cell receptor (beta chain) sequence, with context. This sample was included in a study of control samples from healthy donors and cancer patients. Looked up from germline, CDR1 is SGHTA and CDR2 is FQGNSA. The germline V and J ends were trimmed by 1 base and 10 bases, with 12 bases remaining between them. This CDR3 is built from 13 residues. Only in-frame clones appear in the TCRdb table, and some are missing; sequencing was by immunoSEQ multiplex PCR. The sample consists of 80,000 to 100,000 clones, around 80% of them appearing once. The sequencing input was blood. The chain employs TRBV7-2 and TRBJ2-3; D might be TRBD2 (5 bases). The receptor was isolated from a woman aged 25 to 39 in good health. The CDR3 is CASSLDPSGAQYF. As DNA, the CDR3 is TGTGCCAGCAGCTTAGATCCGAGCGGCGCGCAGTATTTT.